Presented here are 9 T cell receptor beta chains from one specimen sequenced in a study of blood T cell repertoires in COVID-19. Sequencing was performed with immunoSEQ multiplex PCR; in TCRdb, only in-frame clones are kept and a portion is missing. Of some 220,000 clones listed, 80% to 90% are singletons. The sequencing input was peripheral blood. The receptors originated from a man over 45 with active or convalescent COVID-19.

The chain carries TRBV18 and TRBJ2-7; weak D call: TRBD2 (5 bases). V gave up 6 bases and J gave up 5 bases, with 20 bases separating them. Germline loops: CDR1 KGHSH, CDR2 LQKENI. This CDR3 region has 15 residues. CDR3 nucleotides: TGTGCCAGCTCCCAACTTATGGGGAGCGGCGACGAGCAGTACTTC. It is translated as CASSQLMGSGDEQYF.

The chain's CDR3 is CASSIGTRGVYEQYF. The CDR3 bases are TGTGCCAGTAGTATAGGGACTAGGGGCGTCTACGAGCAGTACTTC. The rearrangement joins TRBV19 to TRBJ2-7, with TRBD2 identical over 7 bases. V shed 1 base and J 3 bases; nucleotides not matched to a gene: 6. Germline CDR1 LNHDA, CDR2 SQIVND (reference sequence). CDR3 length equals 15 residues.

Only a few counts were recorded for this clone. The chain recombines TRBV6-5 with TRBJ2-5; a possible D gene is TRBD2 (6 bases). Germline lookup yields CDR1 MNHEY and CDR2 SVGAGI. The CDR3 is 13 amino acids. The germline V and J ends were trimmed by 6 bases and 5 bases, with 13 bases remaining between them. CDR3 sequence (DNA): TGTGCCAGCAGGGAGGGGTCTGGGGAGACCCAGTACTTC. Amino acids: CASREGSGETQYF.

The chain links TRBV28 to TRBJ1-2; TRBD1 is a possible D gene (5 bases). There are 15 residues in the CDR3. The germline gives CDR1 MDHEN, CDR2 SYDVKM. V was clipped by 3 bases and J by 4 bases, with 15 bases between them. The chain's CDR3 is CASSFGQGLVYGYTF. The CDR3 DNA sequence: TGTGCCAGCAGTTTTGGCCAGGGCCTCGTCTATGGCTACACCTTC.

This rearrangement joins TRBV28 to TRBJ2-3, with D possibly being TRBD2 (6 bases). Germline V gene data show CDR1 as MDHEN and CDR2 as SYDVKM. V shed 3 bases and J shed 2 bases, with 15 bases lying between them. The CDR3 has 16 residues. For the CDR3, the DNA is TGTGCCAGCAGTTTCCCCTCCCGGGAGTCCACAGATACGCAGTATTTT. Its translation is CASSFPSRESTDTQYF.

The chain links TRBV7-9 to TRBJ2-1; D gene uncertain. The germline V and J ends were trimmed by 1 base and 8 bases, with 6 bases remaining between them. CDR1 and CDR2 (germline): SEHNR, FQNEAQ (reference sequence). The CDR3 sequence is 12 residues long. Written as DNA, the CDR3 is TGTGCCAGCAGCTTAGTTGCGTATGAGCAGTTCTTC. It codes for CASSLVAYEQFF. Using reference TRBV7-9 and TRBJ2-1 for the parts outside the CDR3, the full variable domain is DTGVSQNPRHKITKRGQNVTFRCDPISEHNRLYWYRQTLGQGPEFLTYFQNEAQLEKSRLLSDRFSAERPKGSFSTLEIQRTEQGDSAMYLCASSLVAYEQFFGPGTRLTVL.

The chain is built from TRBV7-2 and TRBJ2-3, with D perhaps TRBD2 (5 bases). Germline V gene data show CDR1 as SGHTA and CDR2 as FQGNSA. V lost 5 bases, J lost 0 bases, and 9 bases lay in between. CDR3 length: 14 residues. The CDR3 DNA follows: TGTGCCAGCAGCCCGAGGGCTAGCACAGATACGCAGTATTTT. Residues: CASSPRASTDTQYF.

The chain combines TRBV13 with TRBJ2-3; 9 nucleotides match TRBD2. The V gene's germline CDR1 is PRHDT and CDR2 FYEKMQ (reference sequence). This CDR3 has 14 residues. The trim removed 6 bases at V and 7 bases at J, leaving 8 bases unmatched. The CDR3 spells CASSYGTSRHTQYF. CDR3 DNA sequence: TGTGCCAGCAGTTACGGGACTAGCCGCCATACGCAGTATTTT.

The CDR3 region is CASGLGQGVYNEQFF. In DNA, the CDR3 is TGTGCTAGTGGTTTGGGACAGGGCGTCTACAATGAGCAGTTCTTC. V usage is TRBV12-5 and J usage is TRBJ2-1, with 7 nucleotides matching TRBD1. After removal of 1 base from V and 3 bases from J, the junction contained 3 bases not matched to a gene. Germline V gene sequence: CDR1 LGHNT, CDR2 FRNRAP. The CDR3 has 15 amino acids.